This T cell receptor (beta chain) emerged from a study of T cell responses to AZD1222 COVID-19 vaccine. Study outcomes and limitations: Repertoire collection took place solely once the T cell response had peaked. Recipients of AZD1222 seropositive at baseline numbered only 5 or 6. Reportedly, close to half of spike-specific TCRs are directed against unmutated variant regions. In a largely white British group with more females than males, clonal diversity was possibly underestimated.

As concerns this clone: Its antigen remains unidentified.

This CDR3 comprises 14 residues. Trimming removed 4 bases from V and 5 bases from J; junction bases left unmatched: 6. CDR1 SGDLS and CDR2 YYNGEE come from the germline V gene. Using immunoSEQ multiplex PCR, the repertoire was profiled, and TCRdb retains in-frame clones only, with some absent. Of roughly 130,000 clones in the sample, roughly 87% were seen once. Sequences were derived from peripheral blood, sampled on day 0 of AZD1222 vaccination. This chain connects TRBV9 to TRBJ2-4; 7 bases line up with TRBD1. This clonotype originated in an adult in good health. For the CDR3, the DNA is TGTGCCAGCAGCTCCATCGGGACAGAAAACATTCAGTACTTC. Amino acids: CASSSIGTENIQYF. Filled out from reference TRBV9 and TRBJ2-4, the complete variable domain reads DSGVTQTPKHLITATGQRVTLRCSPRSGDLSVYWYQQSLDQGLQFLIQYYNGEERAKGNILERFSAQQFPDLHSELNLSSLELGDSALYFCASSSIGTENIQYFGAGTRLSVL.